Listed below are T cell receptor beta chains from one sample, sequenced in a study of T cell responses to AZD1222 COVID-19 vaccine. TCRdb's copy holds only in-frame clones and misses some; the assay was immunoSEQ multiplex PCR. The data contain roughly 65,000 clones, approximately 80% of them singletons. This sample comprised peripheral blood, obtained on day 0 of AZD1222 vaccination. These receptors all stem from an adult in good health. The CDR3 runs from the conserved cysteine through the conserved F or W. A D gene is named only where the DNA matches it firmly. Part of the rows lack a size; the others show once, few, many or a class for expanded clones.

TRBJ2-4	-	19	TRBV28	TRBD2	TGTGCCAGCAGTTCTTTGGGGGATGGGAGGGGAGCGATTGCAAACATTCAGTACTTC	CASSSLGDGRGAIANIQYF
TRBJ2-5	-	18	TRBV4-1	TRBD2	TGCGCCCGCAGCCGCTCCGGGACTAGCGGGGGGGCATTAGAGACCCAGTACTTC	CARSRSGTSGGALETQYF
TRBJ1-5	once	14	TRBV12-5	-	TGTGCTAGTGGTTTCGACAGCAGCAATCAGCCCCAGCATTTT	CASGFDSSNQPQHF
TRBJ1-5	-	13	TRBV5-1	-	TGCGCCAGCAGCTTGGACGGGGATCAGCCCCAGCATTTT	CASSLDGDQPQHF
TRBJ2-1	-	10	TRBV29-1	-	TGCAGCGTGGCAGGACTTGAGCAGTTCTTC	CSVAGLEQFF
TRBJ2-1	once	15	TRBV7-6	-	TGTGCCAGCAGCTTAGGGACGGGGACCTACAATGAGCAGTTCTTC	CASSLGTGTYNEQFF
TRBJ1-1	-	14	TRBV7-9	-	TGTGCCAGCAGCTTAGGACCACAGAACACTGAAGCTTTCTTT	CASSLGPQNTEAFF
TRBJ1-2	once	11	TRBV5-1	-	TGCGCCAGCAGCCGGGCCCTCAGGGACACCTTC	CASSRALRDTF
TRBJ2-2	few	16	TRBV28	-	TGTGCCAGCAGTCCATGGGGACGGCGGAACACCGGGGAGCTGTTTTTT	CASSPWGRRNTGELFF
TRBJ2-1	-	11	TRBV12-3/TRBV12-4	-	TGTGCCAGCAGATTTTACAATGAGCAGTTCTTC	CASRFYNEQFF
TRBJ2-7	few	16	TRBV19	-	TGTGCCAGTAGTATAGTCGGCGGGGTTAGCTCCTACGAGCAGTACTTC	CASSIVGGVSSYEQYF
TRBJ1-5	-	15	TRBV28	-	TGTGCCAGCATCGGTCTAGCCCAAAGCGATCAGCCCCAGCATTTT	CASIGLAQSDQPQHF
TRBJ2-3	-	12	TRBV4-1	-	TGCGCCAGCAGCCAAGGGGACGATACGCAGTATTTT	CASSQGDDTQYF
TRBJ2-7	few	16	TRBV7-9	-	TGTGCCAGCAGCTTAGCGCTCGGGGGAGACTCCTACGAGCAGTACTTC	CASSLALGGDSYEQYF
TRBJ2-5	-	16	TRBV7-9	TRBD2	TGTGCCAGCAGCTCTAGGACTAGCGGGGACCGGGAGACCCAGTACTTC	CASSSRTSGDRETQYF
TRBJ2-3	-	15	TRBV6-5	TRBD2	TGTGCCAGCAACACAGCGGGGGCCGGGAGGGATACGCAGTATTTT	CASNTAGAGRDTQYF
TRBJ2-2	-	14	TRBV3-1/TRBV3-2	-	TGTGCCAGCGCCGGCACCTCCAACACCGGGGAGCTGTTTTTT	CASAGTSNTGELFF
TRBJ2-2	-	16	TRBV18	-	TGTGCCAGCTCACTAAGGGACCTTTTGAACACCGGGGAGCTGTTTTTT	CASSLRDLLNTGELFF
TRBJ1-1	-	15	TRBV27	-	TGTGCCAGCAGGCCTCAGGGGCGTGTGAACACTGAAGCTTTCTTT	CASRPQGRVNTEAFF
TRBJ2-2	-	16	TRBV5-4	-	TGTGCCAGCAGCTTGGGGGATTCCGGAAACACCGGGGAGCTGTTTTTT	CASSLGDSGNTGELFF